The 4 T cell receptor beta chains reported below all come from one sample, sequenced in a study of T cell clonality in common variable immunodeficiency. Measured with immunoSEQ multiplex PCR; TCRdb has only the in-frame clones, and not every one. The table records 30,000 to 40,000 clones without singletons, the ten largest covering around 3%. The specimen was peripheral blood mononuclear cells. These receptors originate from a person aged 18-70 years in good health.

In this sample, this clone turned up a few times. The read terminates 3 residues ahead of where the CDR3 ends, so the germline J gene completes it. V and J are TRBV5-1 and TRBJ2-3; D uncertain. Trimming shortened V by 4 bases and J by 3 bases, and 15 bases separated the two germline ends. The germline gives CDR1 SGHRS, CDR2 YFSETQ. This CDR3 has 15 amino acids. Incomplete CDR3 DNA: TGCGCCAGCAGCCTAGACTTCCTGGCGACAGATACG. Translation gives CASSLDFLATDT. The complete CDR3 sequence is CASSLDFLATDTQYF.

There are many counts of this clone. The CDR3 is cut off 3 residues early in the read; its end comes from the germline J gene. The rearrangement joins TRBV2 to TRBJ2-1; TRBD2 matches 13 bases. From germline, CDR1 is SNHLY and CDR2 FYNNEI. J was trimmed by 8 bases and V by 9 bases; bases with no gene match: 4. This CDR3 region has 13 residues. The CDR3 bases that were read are TGTGCCAGTCGGACTAGCGGGAGTGATGAG. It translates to CASRTSGSDE. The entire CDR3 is CASRTSGSDEQFF.

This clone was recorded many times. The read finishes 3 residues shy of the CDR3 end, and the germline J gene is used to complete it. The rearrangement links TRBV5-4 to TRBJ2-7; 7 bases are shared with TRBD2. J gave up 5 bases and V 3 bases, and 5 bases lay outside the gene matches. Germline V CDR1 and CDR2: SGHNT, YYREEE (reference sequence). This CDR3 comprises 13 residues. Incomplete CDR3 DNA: TGTGCCAGCAGCTCCAGACGGGGGGACGAG. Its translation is CASSSRRGDE. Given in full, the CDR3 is CASSSRRGDEQYF. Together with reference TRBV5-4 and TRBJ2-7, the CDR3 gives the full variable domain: ETGVTQSPTHLIKTRGQQVTLRCSSQSGHNTVSWYQQALGQGPQFIFQYYREEENGRGNFPPRFSGLQFPNYSSELNVNALELDDSALYLCASSSRRGDEQYFGPGTRLTVT.

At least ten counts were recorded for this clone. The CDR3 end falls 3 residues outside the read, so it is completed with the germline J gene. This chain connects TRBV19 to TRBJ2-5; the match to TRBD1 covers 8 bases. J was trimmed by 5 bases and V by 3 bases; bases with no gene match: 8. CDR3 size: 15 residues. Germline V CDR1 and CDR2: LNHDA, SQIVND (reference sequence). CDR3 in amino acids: CASSIQGARGETQYF. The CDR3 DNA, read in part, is TGTGCCAGTAGTATCCAGGGGGCCAGAGGTGAGACC.